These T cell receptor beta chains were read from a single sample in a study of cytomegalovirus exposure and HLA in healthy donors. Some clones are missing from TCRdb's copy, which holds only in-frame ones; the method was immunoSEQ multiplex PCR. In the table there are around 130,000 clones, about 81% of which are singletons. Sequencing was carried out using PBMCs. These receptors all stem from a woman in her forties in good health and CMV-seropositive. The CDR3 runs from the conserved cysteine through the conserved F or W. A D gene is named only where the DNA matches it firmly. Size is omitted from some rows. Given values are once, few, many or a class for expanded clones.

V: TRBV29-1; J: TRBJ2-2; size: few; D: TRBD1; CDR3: CSVEAYRGGELFF; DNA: TGCAGCGTTGAGGCCTACAGGGGTGGGGAGCTGTTTTTT
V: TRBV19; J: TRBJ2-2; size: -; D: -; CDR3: CASSNFGGFGTGRTGELFF; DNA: TGTGCCAGTAGTAATTTCGGAGGCTTCGGCACAGGGCGAACCGGGGAGCTGTTTTTT
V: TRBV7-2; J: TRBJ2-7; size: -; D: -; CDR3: CASSQTKGVRSYEQYF; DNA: TGTGCCAGCAGCCAAACCAAAGGGGTGCGGTCCTACGAGCAGTACTTC
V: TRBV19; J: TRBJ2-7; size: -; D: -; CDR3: CASSMTGGEQYF; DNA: TGTGCCAGTAGTATGACCGGGGGCGAGCAGTACTTC
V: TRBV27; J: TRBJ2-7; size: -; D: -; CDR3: CASSLSRGTYEQYF; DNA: TGTGCCAGCAGTCTTTCTCGGGGGACCTACGAGCAGTACTTC
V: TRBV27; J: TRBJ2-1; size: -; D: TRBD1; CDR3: CASSTSLRDRGLSSYNEQFF; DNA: TGTGCCAGCAGTACGTCCCTCCGGGACAGGGGTCTTAGCTCCTACAATGAGCAGTTCTTC
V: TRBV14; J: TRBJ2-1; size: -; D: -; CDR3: CASSPRMGLLLSNEQFF; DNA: TGTGCCAGCAGCCCACGAATGGGGCTTTTGCTAAGCAATGAGCAGTTCTTC
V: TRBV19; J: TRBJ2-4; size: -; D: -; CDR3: CASSAQGWLAKNIQYF; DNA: TGTGCCAGTAGTGCCCAGGGGTGGTTAGCCAAAAACATTCAGTACTTC
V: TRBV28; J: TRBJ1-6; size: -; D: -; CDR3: CASSTTRNNSPLHF; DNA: TGTGCCAGCAGTACAACCAGGAATAATTCACCCCTCCACTTT
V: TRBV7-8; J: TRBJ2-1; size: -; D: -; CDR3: CASSQRDNYNEQFF; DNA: TGTGCCAGCAGCCAAAGGGACAACTACAATGAGCAGTTCTTC